A single sample gave rise to the 2 T cell receptor beta chains below, sequenced in a study of blood T cell repertoires in COVID-19. Using immunoSEQ multiplex PCR, the repertoire was profiled, and TCRdb retains in-frame clones only, with some absent. The table has around 180,000 clones, 79% seen once. The sample was peripheral blood. The receptors were gathered from a man aged 60-69 years with active or convalescent COVID-19.

The chain has TRBV3-1 (or the pseudogene TRBV3-2) and TRBJ1-1, with 7 positions matching TRBD1. CDR1 and CDR2 (germline): LGHDT, YNNKEL (reference sequence). The V gene end was trimmed by 7 bases and the J gene end by 6 bases; junction bases not matched to a gene: 2. The CDR3 loop spans 11 amino acids. In DNA form, the CDR3 reads TGTGCCAGCACAGGGACAGCTGAAGCTTTCTTT. Residues: CASTGTAEAFF.

The genes are TRBV7-2 and TRBJ2-3, with D uncertain. Germline values: CDR1 SGHTA, CDR2 FQGNSA. CDR3 length: 15 amino acids. V lost 2 bases, J lost 1 base, and 10 bases lay in between. CDR3 loop: CASSLLVSRTDTQYF. The CDR3 nucleotides are TGTGCCAGCAGCTTACTTGTAAGCCGCACAGATACGCAGTATTTT.